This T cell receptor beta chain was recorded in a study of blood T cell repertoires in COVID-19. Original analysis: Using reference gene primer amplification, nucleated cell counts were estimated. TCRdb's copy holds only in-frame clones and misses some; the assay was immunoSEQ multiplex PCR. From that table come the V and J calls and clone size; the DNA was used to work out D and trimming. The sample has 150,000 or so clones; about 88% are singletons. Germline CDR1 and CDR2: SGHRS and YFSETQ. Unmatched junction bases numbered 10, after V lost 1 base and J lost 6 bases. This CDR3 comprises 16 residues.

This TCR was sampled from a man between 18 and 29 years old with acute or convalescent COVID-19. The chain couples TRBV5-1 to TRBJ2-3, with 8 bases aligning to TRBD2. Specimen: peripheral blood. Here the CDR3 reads CASSLTAGVSWDTQYF. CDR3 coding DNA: TGCGCCAGCAGCTTGACAGCGGGGGTGAGTTGGGATACGCAGTATTTT.